One sample yielded the 7 T cell receptor beta chains listed below, sequenced in a study of regulatory T cells. Amplification used 52 TRBV primers and 13 TRBJ primers. This table comes from immunoSEQ multiplex PCR, and its TCRdb copy is limited to in-frame clones, with some not included. The sample yields over 30,000 clones, 85% to 95% seen once. Their recognized antigens are unknown. The study, taken as a whole, reports: In CD3G-deficient patients, conventional CD4+ T cells were enriched for hydrophobic CDR3 residues at positions 6 and 7.

Sequenced material: conventional CD4+ T cells sorted from blood. All receptors derive from a child under 10 years old with CD3G deficiency.

The chain employs TRBV11-3 and TRBJ2-4; perhaps D is TRBD1 or TRBD2 (5 bases each). Trimming removed 5 bases from V and 8 bases from J, with 19 bases in between. CDR1 SGHNT and CDR2 YENEEA come from the germline V gene. This CDR3 is 15 amino acids long. The CDR3, as DNA: TGTGCCAGCAGCCCAGGAAAGGGTATGGGGGACATTCAGTACTTC. Translation: CASSPGKGMGDIQYF.

This chain connects TRBV10-3 to TRBJ2-1; 8 bases line up with TRBD2. Germline CDR1 reads ENHRY; CDR2 reads SYGVKD. V was pared by 3 bases and J by 6 bases, with 1 base of the junction left unmatched. This CDR3 has 13 residues. DNA of the CDR3: TGTGCCATCAGTGACGGGGGGGTCAATGAGCAGTTCTTC. Translating it yields CAISDGGVNEQFF.

The rearrangement links TRBV28 to TRBJ1-2; D gene unclear. CDR1 MDHEN and CDR2 SYDVKM come from the germline V gene. V was trimmed by 3 bases and J by 8 bases, leaving 7 bases between them. The CDR3 totals 11 residues. The CDR3 DNA sequence: TGTGCCAGCAGTTTGAACAGCGGCTACACCTTC. This codes for CASSLNSGYTF.

The chain recombines TRBV6-1 with TRBJ2-4; no reliable D call. The CDR3 consists of 11 residues. The V gene lost 2 bases and the J gene lost 8 bases, with 4 bases spanning the gap. Germline CDR1 is MNHNS and CDR2 is SASEGT. The CDR3 sequence: CASSERDIQYF. The CDR3 nucleotides read TGTGCCAGCAGTGAACGGGACATTCAGTACTTC.

This clone was recorded once. The V gene is TRBV28, the J gene TRBJ2-7; possibly TRBD1 or TRBD2 for D (6 bases each). The CDR3 spans 15 residues. Germline CDR1 reads MDHEN; CDR2 reads SYDVKM. Between the trimmed V and J ends, which lost 6 bases and 4 bases, there was a span of 19 bases. The CDR3 sequence is CASSSMGGTPYEQYF. For the CDR3, the DNA is TGTGCCAGCAGCTCCATGGGCGGGACACCTTACGAGCAGTACTTC.

The rearrangement links TRBV30 to TRBJ2-7, with TRBD2 as a possible D gene (5 bases). The CDR3 runs 12 residues. V was trimmed by 5 bases and J by 5 bases, leaving 13 bases between them. In germline, CDR1 is GTSNPN, CDR2 SVGIG (reference sequence). This CDR3 reads CAWSPTGNEQYF. Written as DNA, the CDR3 is TGTGCCTGGTCCCCTACGGGGAACGAGCAGTACTTC.

The chain joins TRBV10-3 to TRBJ2-7, with 9 bases lining up with TRBD1. CDR1 is ENHRY and CDR2 is SYGVKD in the germline V gene. The J segment lost 7 bases and the V segment lost 6 bases, leaving 16 bases of the junction unmatched. CDR3 length: 16 amino acids. CDR3 DNA: TGTGCCATCAGCCGTACCGGGACAGGGCCCGCCAGGGAGCAGTACTTC. This encodes CAISRTGTGPAREQYF.